This T cell receptor beta chain was documented in a study of cytomegalovirus exposure and HLA in healthy donors. Study observations and caveats: In a later analysis, at a false discovery rate of 0.05, over 15,000 TCR beta sequences were associated with HLA alleles.

PCR involved 60 Vbeta and 13 Jbeta primers. Sequencing used immunoSEQ multiplex PCR; TCRdb keeps in-frame clones, though not all of them. The sample carries some 180,000 clones, 76% recorded once. In the case of this clone: Its target is not known.

Germline V gives CDR1 MNHNS, CDR2 SASEGT. The CDR3 contains 13 residues. Losses at the gene ends were 10 bases for V and 4 bases for J; bases not matched to a gene: 5. Nominally healthy donors provided the samples, though records likely missed some immune exposures. The sequence derives from a man aged 18 to 35 in good health and CMV-seronegative. This sequence joins TRBV6-1 and TRBJ1-1, with 11 bases that match TRBD1. The sample comprised PBMCs. CDR3 loop: CATTGQGGTEAFF. The CDR3 DNA reads as TGTGCCACCACGGGACAGGGGGGCACTGAAGCTTTCTTT.